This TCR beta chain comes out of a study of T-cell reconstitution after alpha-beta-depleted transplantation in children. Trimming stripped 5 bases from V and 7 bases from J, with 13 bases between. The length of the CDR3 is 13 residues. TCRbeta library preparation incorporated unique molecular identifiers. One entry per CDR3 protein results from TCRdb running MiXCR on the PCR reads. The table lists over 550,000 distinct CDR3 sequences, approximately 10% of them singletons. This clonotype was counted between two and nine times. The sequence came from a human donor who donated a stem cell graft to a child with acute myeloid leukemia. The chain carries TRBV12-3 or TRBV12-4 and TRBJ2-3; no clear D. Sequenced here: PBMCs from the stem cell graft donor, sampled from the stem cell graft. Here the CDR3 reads CASSNPLLHTQYF. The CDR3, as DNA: TGTGCCAGCAGTAATCCCCTCCTCCATACGCAGTATTTT.